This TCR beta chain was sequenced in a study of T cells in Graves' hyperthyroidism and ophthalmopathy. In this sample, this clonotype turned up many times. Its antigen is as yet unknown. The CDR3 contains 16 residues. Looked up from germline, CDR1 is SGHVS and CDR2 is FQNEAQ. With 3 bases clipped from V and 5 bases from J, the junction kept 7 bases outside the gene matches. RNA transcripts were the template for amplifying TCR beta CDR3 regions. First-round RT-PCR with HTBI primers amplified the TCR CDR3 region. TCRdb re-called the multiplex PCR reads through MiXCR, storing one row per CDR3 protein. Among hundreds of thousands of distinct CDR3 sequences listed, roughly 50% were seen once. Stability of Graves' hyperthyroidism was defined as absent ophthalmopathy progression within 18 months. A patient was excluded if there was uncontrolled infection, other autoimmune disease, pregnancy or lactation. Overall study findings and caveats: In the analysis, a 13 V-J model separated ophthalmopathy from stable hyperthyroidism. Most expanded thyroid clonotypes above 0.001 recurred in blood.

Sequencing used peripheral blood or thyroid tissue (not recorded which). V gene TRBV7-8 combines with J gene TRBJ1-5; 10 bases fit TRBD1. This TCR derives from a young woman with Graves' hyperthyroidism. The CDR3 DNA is TGTGCCAGCAGCTTTGATCGGGACAGGGGAGATCAGCCCCAGCATTTT. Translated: CASSFDRDRGDQPQHF.